This T cell receptor (beta chain) was captured by sequencing in a study of cytotoxic CD8 clonotypes in ibrutinib-treated CLL. V was cut by 4 bases and J by 2 bases, with 14 bases left in between. Germline values: CDR1 MNHEY, CDR2 SVGAGI. This CDR3 spans 15 amino acids. Clones were read by immunoSEQ multiplex PCR, and TCRdb kept only the in-frame ones, dropping some. The sample holds just over 200,000 clones, nearly 80% seen once. The V call is TRBV6-5, the J call TRBJ1-2; D remains unclear. The source was PBMCs, collected after 12 months of ibrutinib treatment. The TCR originated in a human donor with chronic lymphocytic leukemia. CDR3 nucleotides: TGTGCCAGCAGTTTTCAAGGCCTACTAAACTATGGCTACACCTTC. As protein: CASSFQGLLNYGYTF.